The 23 T cell receptor beta chains listed next were all sequenced from one sample in a study of blood T cell repertoires in COVID-19. Only in-frame clones appear in the TCRdb table, and some are missing; sequencing was by immunoSEQ multiplex PCR. The sample yields around 100,000 clones, approximately 86% seen once. Sequenced material: peripheral blood. The source of these receptors is a man at least 80 years old with acute or convalescent COVID-19.

This clone turned up a few times. CDR3 DNA: TGTGCCAGCAGTTTTGAATACCTAGGGACAGGGGGTGTAGAGCAGTTCTTC. This translates into CASSFEYLGTGGVEQFF. The chain joins TRBV27 to TRBJ2-1; TRBD1 matches at 11 bases. Germline assignment: CDR1 MNHEY and CDR2 SMNVEV (reference sequence). The length of the CDR3 is 17 residues. The V gene end was trimmed by 3 bases and the J gene end by 10 bases; junction bases not matched to a gene: 14.

V gene TRBV7-6 combines with J gene TRBJ2-5, with D uncertain. The CDR3 sequence is 15 residues long. The V gene lost 2 bases and the J gene lost 7 bases, with 17 bases spanning the gap. In germline, CDR1 is SGHVS, CDR2 FNYEAQ. CDR3 loop: CASSLRRDPPGTQYF. The CDR3 DNA reads as TGTGCCAGCAGCTTAAGAAGAGACCCCCCAGGGACCCAGTACTTC. Supplemented by reference TRBV7-6 and TRBJ2-5, the full variable domain reads GAGVSQSPRYKVTKRGQDVALRCDPISGHVSLYWYRQALGQGPEFLTYFNYEAQQDKSGLPNDRFSAERPEGSISTLTIQRTEQRDSAMYRCASSLRRDPPGTQYFGPGTRLLVL.

The J gene is TRBJ1-2, the V gene TRBV2, with 7 nucleotides matching TRBD1. The germline V gene has CDR1 SNHLY and CDR2 FYNNEI. V trimming: 6 bases; J trimming: 3 bases; junction bases outside the gene matches: 4. The CDR3 is made up of 13 amino acids. CDR3 in amino acids: CASSSDRDYGYTF. The CDR3 DNA reads as TGTGCCAGCAGCAGTGACAGGGACTATGGCTACACCTTC. The full variable domain, its missing parts supplied by reference TRBV2 and TRBJ1-2, is EPEVTQTPSHQVTQMGQEVILRCVPISNHLYFYWYRQILGQKVEFLVSFYNNEISEKSEIFDDQFSVERPDGSNFTLKIRSTKLEDSAMYFCASSSDRDYGYTFGSGTRLTVV.

The genes are TRBV18 and TRBJ1-1, with 8 bases aligning to TRBD1. The CDR3 runs 13 residues. The V gene end was trimmed by 3 bases and the J gene end by 8 bases; junction bases not matched to a gene: 5. Per the germline V gene, CDR1 is KGHSH and CDR2 is LQKENI. The CDR3 protein is CASSPSDRAEAFF. The CDR3 DNA follows: TGTGCCAGCTCACCTTCGGACAGGGCCGAAGCTTTCTTT.

The rearrangement joins TRBV29-1 to TRBJ1-2, with 7 nucleotides matching TRBD1. V shed 4 bases and J 6 bases; nucleotides not matched to a gene: 5. Germline values: CDR1 SQVTM, CDR2 ANQGSEA. This CDR3 region has 12 residues. DNA of the CDR3: TGCAGCGTTGTAGACAGGGTACATGGCTACACCTTC. It yields the protein CSVVDRVHGYTF.

This clone was counted between two and nine times. The sample contains more than one DNA sequence encoding this CDR3. The chain carries TRBV11-1 and TRBJ2-1, with D perhaps matching TRBD1 (6 bases). Germline V gene lookup returns CDR1 SGHAT and CDR2 FQDESV (reference sequence). The CDR3 sequence is 13 residues long. V lost 5 bases and J 4 bases, leaving 9 bases between the germline ends. The CDR3 loop reads CASSLGQYNEQFF. DNA of the CDR3: TGTGCCAGCAGCCTCGGACAGTACAATGAGCAGTTCTTC.

V and J are TRBV28 and TRBJ2-5; TRBD2 aligns across 7 bases. Germline CDR1 reads MDHEN; CDR2 reads SYDVKM. The CDR3 covers 13 residues. J gave up 0 bases and V 9 bases, and 4 bases lay outside the gene matches. CDR3 in DNA: TGTGCCAGTGGGCGGGGGAACCAAGAGACCCAGTACTTC. Protein: CASGRGNQETQYF. Complete variable domain (other parts from reference TRBV28 and TRBJ2-5): DVKVTQSSRYLVKRTGEKVFLECVQDMDHENMFWYRQDPGLGLRLIYFSYDVKMKEKGDIPEGYSVSREKKERFSLILESASTNQTSMYLCASGRGNQETQYFGPGTRLLVL.

The chain has TRBV5-1 and TRBJ2-1; D possibly corresponds to TRBD2 (5 bases). This CDR3 contains 14 residues. V lost 4 bases and J lost 6, with 14 bases in between. Germline-derived CDR1 and CDR2 are SGHRS and YFSETQ. CDR3 sequence (DNA): TGCGCCAGCAGCCCCCGGGTAGGGAGCAATGAGCAGTTCTTC. Protein product: CASSPRVGSNEQFF.

The V call is TRBV27, the J call TRBJ1-4; D uncertain. The germline V and J ends were trimmed by 5 bases and 12 bases, with 22 bases remaining between them. This CDR3 is 15 amino acids long. Per germline, CDR1 MNHEY and CDR2 SMNVEV (reference sequence). This chain's CDR3 is CASSPYITPPGELFF. In DNA form, the CDR3 reads TGTGCCAGCAGTCCATACATCACACCTCCTGGAGAACTGTTTTTT.

The V and J genes are TRBV28 and TRBJ2-7, with D possibly being TRBD1 (6 bases). V shed 1 base and J shed 6 bases, with 19 bases lying between them. Germline V gives CDR1 MDHEN, CDR2 SYDVKM. The CDR3 contains 16 residues. This CDR3 reads CASSLSATGVKGEQYF. The CDR3 DNA sequence: TGTGCCAGCAGTTTATCCGCGACAGGCGTTAAGGGCGAGCAGTACTTC.

The V gene is TRBV2, the J gene TRBJ2-1; 9 bases line up with TRBD1. Losses at the gene ends were 6 bases for V and 8 bases for J; bases not matched to a gene: 11. The CDR3 length is 15 residues. Germline V lookup: CDR1 SNHLY, CDR2 FYNNEI. The CDR3 is CASRETGTGTDEQFF. Written as DNA, the CDR3 is TGTGCCAGCAGAGAGACCGGGACAGGGACGGATGAGCAGTTCTTC. Combining the CDR3 with reference TRBV2 and TRBJ2-1 gives the whole variable domain EPEVTQTPSHQVTQMGQEVILRCVPISNHLYFYWYRQILGQKVEFLVSFYNNEISEKSEIFDDQFSVERPDGSNFTLKIRSTKLEDSAMYFCASRETGTGTDEQFFGPGTRLTVL.

The V gene is TRBV30, the J gene TRBJ2-3; 9 bases fit TRBD1. Germline lookup yields CDR1 GTSNPN and CDR2 SVGIG (reference sequence). The CDR3 has 14 amino acids. V gave up 2 bases and J gave up 6 bases; unmatched junction bases: 6. The CDR3 DNA follows: TGTGCCTGGAGTCAGGACAGGGGAATGGATACGCAGTATTTT. Translation: CAWSQDRGMDTQYF.

The chain uses TRBV7-9 and TRBJ2-1; a possible D gene is TRBD2 (5 bases). V shed 1 base and J shed 1 base, with 11 bases lying between them. Germline V gene lookup returns CDR1 SEHNR and CDR2 FQNEAQ (reference sequence). This CDR3 comprises 16 residues. CDR3 sequence: CASSLDRTLSYNEQFF. DNA of the CDR3: TGTGCCAGCAGCTTAGATCGGACTCTATCCTACAATGAGCAGTTCTTC.

J is TRBJ2-7 and V is TRBV2, with D unresolved. Germline V gene data show CDR1 as SNHLY and CDR2 as FYNNEI. This CDR3 comprises 14 residues. The V and J ends lost 6 bases and 4 bases respectively, with 16 bases between them. CDR3 coding DNA: TGTGCCAGCAGCCGGAGACTTGGTTTATACGAGCAGTACTTC. It encodes CASSRRLGLYEQYF.

For the CDR3, the DNA is TGTGCCAGCAGTCGGACGGGGTCCTCTCCCGCCTACAATGAGCAGTTCTTC. This encodes CASSRTGSSPAYNEQFF. The chain employs TRBV6-6 and TRBJ2-1; the D gene is possibly TRBD2 (5 bases). V was pared by 5 bases and J by 2 bases, with 19 bases between. CDR1 and CDR2 (germline): MNHNY, SVGAGI (reference sequence). The length of the CDR3 is 17 residues.

CDR3 sequence: CASSPRGYEQYF. The CDR3 region has the DNA TGTGCCAGCAGTCCCCGGGGGTACGAGCAGTACTTC. The chain couples TRBV6-2 or TRBV6-3 to TRBJ2-7, with D tentatively TRBD2 (6 bases). With 5 bases removed from V and 4 bases from J, the gap between germline ends came to 9 bases. CDR3 length: 12 amino acids. Germline values: CDR1 MNHEY, CDR2 SVGEGT.

V and J are TRBV7-3 and TRBJ2-5, with 11 bases fitting TRBD2. Germline loops: CDR1 SGHTA, CDR2 FQGTGA. V lost 6 bases, J lost 4 bases, and 4 bases stayed unmatched. CDR3 length: 14 residues. CDR3 bases: TGTGCCAGCAGTCCTACTAGCGGGAGAGAGACCCAGTACTTC. This encodes CASSPTSGRETQYF.

The genes are TRBV28 and TRBJ2-7, with 11 bases identical to TRBD2. With 4 bases clipped from V and 4 bases from J, the junction kept 6 bases outside the gene matches. The CDR3 runs to 15 residues. Germline-derived CDR1 and CDR2 are MDHEN and SYDVKM. CDR3 protein: CASSSGTSGTYEQYF. As DNA, the CDR3 is TGTGCCAGCAGTTCCGGGACTAGCGGTACTTACGAGCAGTACTTC.

V usage is TRBV5-6 and J usage is TRBJ2-3; 8 positions agree with TRBD2. The germline CDR1 and CDR2 sequences are SGHDT and YYEEEE. This CDR3 is built from 16 residues. V lost 6 bases and J lost 1; bases outside the gene matches: 10. Here the CDR3 DNA reads TGTGCCAGCAACGGGAAGGCGGGAGGTCGCACAGATACGCAGTATTTT. Its translation is CASNGKAGGRTDTQYF.

The DNA for the CDR3 is TGTGCCAGCTCACCTGGGACTAGCGGGAGCAATGAGCAGTTCTTC. Its protein is CASSPGTSGSNEQFF. V is TRBV18 and J is TRBJ2-1; 14 nucleotides align to TRBD2. With 3 bases clipped from V and 6 bases from J, the junction kept 1 base outside the gene matches. Germline V gene sequence: CDR1 KGHSH, CDR2 LQKENI. The CDR3 loop spans 15 amino acids.

The chain joins TRBV14 to TRBJ2-7; no reliable D call. The germline V and J ends were trimmed by 5 bases and 2 bases, with 7 bases remaining between them. The CDR3 runs to 12 residues. Germline loops: CDR1 SGHDN, CDR2 FVKESK. The CDR3 bases are TGTGCCAGCAGCTCAGACACCTACGAGCAGTACTTC. Translating it yields CASSSDTYEQYF.

The chain combines TRBV7-2 with TRBJ1-5; TRBD1 is a possible D gene (5 bases). The V gene's germline CDR1 is SGHTA and CDR2 FQGNSA. The CDR3 has 18 amino acids. V lost 1 base and J lost 7, with 23 bases in between. The CDR3 DNA follows: TGTGCCAGCAGCTTAGGATTTTCGGGGGGTATGATTGGGCAGCCCCAGCATTTT. It encodes CASSLGFSGGMIGQPQHF.

This chain connects TRBV11-2 to TRBJ2-3; weak D call: TRBD1 (5 bases). Trimming pared 2 bases from V and 6 bases from J, leaving 12 bases between. CDR1 is SGHAT, CDR2 FQNNGV, per germline. The CDR3 contains 14 residues. CDR3 sequence reads: CASSLNQGWDTQYF. The CDR3 DNA sequence: TGTGCCAGCAGCTTAAATCAGGGTTGGGATACGCAGTATTTT.